The present TCR beta chain was sequenced within a study of low-dose radiotherapy and immunotherapy resistance in tumors. TRAV and TRBV primers primed cDNA for both TCRalpha and TCRbeta. The authors ran 15 to 25 PCR cycles to amplify TCRs with a constant-region primer and V-primer adapter. TCRdb itself ran the reads through MiXCR, one entry per CDR3 protein. Of about 11,000 distinct CDR3 sequences in the sample, less than 60% were seen once. The V and J ends lost 4 bases and 0 bases respectively, with 9 bases between them. CDR1 is SGHRS and CDR2 is YFSETQ in the germline V gene. The CDR3 consists of 14 residues.

This rearrangement joins TRBV5-1 to TRBJ2-3, with D perhaps given as TRBD1 or TRBD2 (5 bases each). The receptor comes from a human donor with advanced metastatic prostate, ovarian, gallbladder or colorectal cancer (not recorded which). This table probably holds off-target reads from a library built for another chain. The CDR3 spells CASSGGRSTDTQYF. The CDR3 DNA follows: TGCGCCAGCAGCGGGGGACGAAGCACAGATACGCAGTATTTT. Supplemented by reference TRBV5-1 and TRBJ2-3, the full variable domain reads KAGVTQTPRYLIKTRGQQVTLSCSPISGHRSVSWYQQTPGQGLQFLFEYFSETQRNKGNFPGRFSGRQFSNSRSEMNVSTLELGDSALYLCASSGGRSTDTQYFGPGTRLTVL.